What follows describes a single T cell receptor (beta chain). As yet, its antigen is unknown. This sample stems from a study of identifying expanded T cells in peripheral blood. Notes on the study in general: About 1.3 clones differed between technical replicates, versus about 16 and 19 over time. Clone count variance between roughly 2-week samples rose with total template count.

Sequencing used immunoSEQ multiplex PCR; TCRdb keeps in-frame clones, though not all of them. The sample holds tens of thousands of clones, about four fifths seen once. Healthy donors had no documented immune events, such as infections, while sampled. Looked up from germline, CDR1 is ENHRY and CDR2 is SYGVKD. V lost 4 bases and J lost 0, with 9 bases in between. This CDR3 contains 14 residues. This chain connects TRBV10-3 to TRBJ1-1, with unresolved D. This receptor was identified in a person aged 18-70 years in good health. Source material: blood. The CDR3 here is CAISGAGLNTEAFF. The CDR3 nucleotides are TGTGCCATCAGTGGGGCAGGACTGAACACTGAAGCTTTCTTT.